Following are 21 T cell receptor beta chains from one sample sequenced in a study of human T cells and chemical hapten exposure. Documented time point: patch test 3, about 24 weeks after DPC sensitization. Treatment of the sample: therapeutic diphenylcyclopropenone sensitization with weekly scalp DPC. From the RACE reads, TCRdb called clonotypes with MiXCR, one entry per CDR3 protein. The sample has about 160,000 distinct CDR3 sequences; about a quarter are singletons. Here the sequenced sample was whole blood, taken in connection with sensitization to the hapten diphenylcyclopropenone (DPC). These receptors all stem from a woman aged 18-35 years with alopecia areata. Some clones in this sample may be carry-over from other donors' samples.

The CDR3 reads CSARTPRRSSYEQYF. The CDR3 nucleotides are TGCAGTGCTAGAACCCCGAGACGGAGCTCCTACGAGCAGTACTTC. The chain is built from TRBV20-1 and TRBJ2-7; D gene ambiguous. The V and J ends lost 2 bases and 0 bases respectively, with 14 bases between them. The CDR3 runs 15 residues. Per the germline V gene, CDR1 is DFQATT and CDR2 is SNEGSKA (reference sequence).

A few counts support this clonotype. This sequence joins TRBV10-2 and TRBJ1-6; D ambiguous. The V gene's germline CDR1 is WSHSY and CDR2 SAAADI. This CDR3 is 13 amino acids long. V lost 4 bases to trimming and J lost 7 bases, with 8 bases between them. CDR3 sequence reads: CASSGQENSPLHF. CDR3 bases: TGCGCCAGCAGTGGCCAGGAGAATTCACCCCTCCACTTT.

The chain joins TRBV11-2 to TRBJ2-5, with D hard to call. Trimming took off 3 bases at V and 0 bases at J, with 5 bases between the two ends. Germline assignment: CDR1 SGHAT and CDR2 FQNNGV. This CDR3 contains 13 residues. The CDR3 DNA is TGTGCCAGCAGCTTCGGGTACCAAGAGACCCAGTACTTC. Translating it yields CASSFGYQETQYF.

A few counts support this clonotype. The CDR3 bases are TGTGCCAGCAGTAAACGACTAGCGGTGTCCTACGAGCAGTACTTC. This codes for CASSKRLAVSYEQYF. The chain joins TRBV2 to TRBJ2-7, with TRBD2 matching 9 bases. V dropped 5 bases and J dropped 1; count of bases not matched to a gene: 6. This CDR3 is built from 15 residues. Germline assignment: CDR1 SNHLY and CDR2 FYNNEI.

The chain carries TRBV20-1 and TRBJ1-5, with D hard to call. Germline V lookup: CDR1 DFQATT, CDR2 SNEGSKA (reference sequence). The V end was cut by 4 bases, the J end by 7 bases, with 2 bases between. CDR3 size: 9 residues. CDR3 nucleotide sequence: TGCAGTGCTATCCAGCCCCAGCATTTT. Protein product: CSAIQPQHF.

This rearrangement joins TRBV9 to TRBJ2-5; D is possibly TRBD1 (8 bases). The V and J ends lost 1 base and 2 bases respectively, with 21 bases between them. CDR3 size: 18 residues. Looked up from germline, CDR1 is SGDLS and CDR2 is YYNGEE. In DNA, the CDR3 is TGTGCCAGCAGCGTAAGCTCAGGGGGAGGGACAGGTCAAGAGACCCAGTACTTC. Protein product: CASSVSSGGGTGQETQYF.

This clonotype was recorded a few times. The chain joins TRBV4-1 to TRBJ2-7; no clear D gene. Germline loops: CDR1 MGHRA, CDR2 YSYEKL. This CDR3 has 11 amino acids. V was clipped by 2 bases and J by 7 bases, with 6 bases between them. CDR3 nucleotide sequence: TGCGCCAGCAGCCAACAGGCTGAGCAGTACTTC. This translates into CASSQQAEQYF.

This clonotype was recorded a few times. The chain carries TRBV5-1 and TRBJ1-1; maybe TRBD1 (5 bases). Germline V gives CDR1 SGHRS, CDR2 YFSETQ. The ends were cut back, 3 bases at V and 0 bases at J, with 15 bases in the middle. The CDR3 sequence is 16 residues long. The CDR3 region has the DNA TGCGCCAGCAGCTCGCTCCGGGGGGGGATGAACACTGAAGCTTTCTTT. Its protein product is CASSSLRGGMNTEAFF.

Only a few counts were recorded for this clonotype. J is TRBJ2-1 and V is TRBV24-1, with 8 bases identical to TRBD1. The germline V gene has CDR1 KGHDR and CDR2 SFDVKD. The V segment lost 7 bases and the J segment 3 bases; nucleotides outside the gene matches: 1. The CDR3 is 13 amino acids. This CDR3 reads CATRGQGYNEQFF. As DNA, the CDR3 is TGTGCCACCAGAGGACAGGGCTACAATGAGCAGTTCTTC.

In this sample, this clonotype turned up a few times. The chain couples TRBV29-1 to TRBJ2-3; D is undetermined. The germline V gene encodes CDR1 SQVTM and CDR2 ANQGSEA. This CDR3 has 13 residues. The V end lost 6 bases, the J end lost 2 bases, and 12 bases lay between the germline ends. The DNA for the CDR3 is TGCAGCGTAACGTCGACGGTCACAGATACGCAGTATTTT. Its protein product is CSVTSTVTDTQYF.

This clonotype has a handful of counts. This chain's CDR3 is CASSHVSGVTEAFF. For the CDR3, the DNA is TGTGCCAGCAGCCATGTCTCGGGGGTTACTGAAGCTTTCTTT. V and J are TRBV4-2 and TRBJ1-1; tentative D call: TRBD1 (5 bases). V dropped 3 bases and J dropped 5 bases, with 13 bases sitting between them. Germline V lookup: CDR1 LGHNA, CDR2 YNFKEQ. The CDR3 is 14 amino acids.

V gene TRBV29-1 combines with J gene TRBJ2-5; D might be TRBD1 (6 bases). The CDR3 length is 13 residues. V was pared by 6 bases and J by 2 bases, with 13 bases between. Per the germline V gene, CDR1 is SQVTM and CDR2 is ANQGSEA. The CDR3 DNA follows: TGCAGCGTGGGCTGGGGGCAACAAGAGACCCAGTACTTC. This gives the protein CSVGWGQQETQYF.

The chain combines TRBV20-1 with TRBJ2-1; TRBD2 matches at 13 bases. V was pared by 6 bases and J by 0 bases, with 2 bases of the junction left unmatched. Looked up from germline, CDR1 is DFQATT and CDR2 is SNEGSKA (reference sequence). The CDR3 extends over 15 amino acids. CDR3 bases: TGCAGTGCCCGACTAGCGGGGGGCTCCTACAATGAGCAGTTCTTC. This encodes CSARLAGGSYNEQFF.

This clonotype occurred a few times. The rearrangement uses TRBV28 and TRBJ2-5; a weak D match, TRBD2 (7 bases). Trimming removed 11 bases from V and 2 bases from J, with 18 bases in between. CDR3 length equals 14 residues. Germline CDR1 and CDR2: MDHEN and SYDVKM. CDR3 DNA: TGTGCCGCGGGAGTTGGACAGCTACAAGAGACCCAGTACTTC. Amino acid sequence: CAAGVGQLQETQYF.

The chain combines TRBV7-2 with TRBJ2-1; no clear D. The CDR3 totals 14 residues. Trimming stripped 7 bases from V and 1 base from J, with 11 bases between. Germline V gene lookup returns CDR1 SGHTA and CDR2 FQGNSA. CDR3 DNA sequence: TGTGCCAGCACCAAGGGCAGATCCTACAATGAGCAGTTCTTC. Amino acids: CASTKGRSYNEQFF. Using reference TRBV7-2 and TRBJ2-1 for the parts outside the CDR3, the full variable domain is GAGVSQSPSNKVTEKGKDVELRCDPISGHTALYWYRQSLGQGLEFLIYFQGNSAPDKSGLPSDRFSAERTGGSVSTLTIQRTQQEDSAVYLCASTKGRSYNEQFFGPGTRLTVL.

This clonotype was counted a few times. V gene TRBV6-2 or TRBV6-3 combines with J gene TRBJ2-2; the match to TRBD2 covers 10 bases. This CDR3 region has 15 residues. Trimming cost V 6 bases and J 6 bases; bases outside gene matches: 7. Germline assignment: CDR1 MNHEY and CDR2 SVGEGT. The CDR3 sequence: CASRTQLAGPGELFF. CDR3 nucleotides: TGTGCCAGCAGAACTCAACTAGCGGGGCCCGGGGAGCTGTTTTTT.

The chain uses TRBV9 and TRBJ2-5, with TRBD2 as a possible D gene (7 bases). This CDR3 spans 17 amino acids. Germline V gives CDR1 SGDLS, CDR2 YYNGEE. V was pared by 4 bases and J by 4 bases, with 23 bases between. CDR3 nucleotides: TGTGCCAGCAGCATACGCGAGGGAGCGGGACAAGGAGAGACCCAGTACTTC. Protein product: CASSIREGAGQGETQYF. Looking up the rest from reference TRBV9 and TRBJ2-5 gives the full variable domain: DSGVTQTPKHLITATGQRVTLRCSPRSGDLSVYWYQQSLDQGLQFLIQYYNGEERAKGNILERFSAQQFPDLHSELNLSSLELGDSALYFCASSIREGAGQGETQYFGPGTRLLVL.

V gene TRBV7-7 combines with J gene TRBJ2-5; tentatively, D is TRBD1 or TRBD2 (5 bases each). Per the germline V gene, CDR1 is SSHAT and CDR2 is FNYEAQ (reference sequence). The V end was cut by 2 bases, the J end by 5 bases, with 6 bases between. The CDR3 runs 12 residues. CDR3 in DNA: TGTGCCAGCAGCTTACGGGGCGAGACCCAGTACTTC. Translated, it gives CASSLRGETQYF.

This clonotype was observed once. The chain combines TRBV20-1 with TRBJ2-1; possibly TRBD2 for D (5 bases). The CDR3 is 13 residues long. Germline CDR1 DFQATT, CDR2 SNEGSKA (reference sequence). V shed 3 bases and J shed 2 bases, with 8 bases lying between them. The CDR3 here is CSASEGPYNEQFF. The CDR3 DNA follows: TGCAGTGCTAGCGAGGGCCCCTACAATGAGCAGTTCTTC.

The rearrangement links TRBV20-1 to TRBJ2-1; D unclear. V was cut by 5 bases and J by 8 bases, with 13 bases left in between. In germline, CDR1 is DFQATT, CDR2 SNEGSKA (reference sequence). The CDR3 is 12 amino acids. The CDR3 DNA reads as TGCAGTGCTCCCTGGGTTGGGGATGAGCAGTTCTTC. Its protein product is CSAPWVGDEQFF.

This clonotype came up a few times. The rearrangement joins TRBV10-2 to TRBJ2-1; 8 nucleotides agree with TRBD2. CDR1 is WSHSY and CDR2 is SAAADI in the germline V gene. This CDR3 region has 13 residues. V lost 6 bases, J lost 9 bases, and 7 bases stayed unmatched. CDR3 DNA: TGCGCCAGCAGCTCGGGGGGGTACGGTGAGCAGTTCTTC. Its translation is CASSSGGYGEQFF.